This passage covers 14 T cell receptor beta chains from one sample sequenced in a study of beta chain features in type 1 diabetes. All of the isolated RNA was reverse transcribed, so expressed TCRB transcripts were sequenced. Produced via immunoSEQ multiplex PCR; TCRdb's table is partial and in-frame only. The table lists 120,000 to 150,000 clones, 6% to 7.5% of them singletons. The sequenced sample consisted of central memory CD4+ T cells from blood. All receptors come from a woman in her twenties or thirties in good health.

This chain uses TRBV19 with TRBJ2-7; TRBD2 agrees at 9 bases. Germline V gene lookup returns CDR1 LNHDA and CDR2 SQIVND (reference sequence). The CDR3 sequence is 14 residues long. With 6 bases clipped from V and 1 base from J, the junction kept 4 bases outside the gene matches. This CDR3 reads CASRDSGRSYEQYF. The CDR3 DNA follows: TGTGCCAGTAGGGATAGCGGGAGATCCTACGAGCAGTACTTC.

The gene calls are TRBV28 and TRBJ1-2; perhaps TRBD1 as D (6 bases). Trimming removed 2 bases at V and 0 bases at J, with 7 bases between. The CDR3 has 14 amino acids. Per the germline V gene, CDR1 is MDHEN and CDR2 is SYDVKM. CDR3 sequence: CASSLTGPNYGYTF. As DNA, the CDR3 is TGTGCCAGCAGTTTAACAGGGCCTAACTATGGCTACACCTTC.

In this sample, this clone turned up a few times. The V and J genes are TRBV11-2 and TRBJ2-3; 9 bases fit TRBD2. V lost 3 bases to trimming and J lost 2 bases; unmatched junction nucleotides: 6. Germline-derived CDR1 and CDR2 are SGHAT and FQNNGV. CDR3 length equals 16 residues. Written as DNA, the CDR3 is TGTGCCAGCAGCTTCAGGGCTAGCGGGAACACAGATACGCAGTATTTT. Translating gives CASSFRASGNTDTQYF. The whole variable domain, remainder taken from reference TRBV11-2 and TRBJ2-3, is EAGVAQSPRYKIIEKRQSVAFWCNPISGHATLYWYQQILGQGPKLLIQFQNNGVVDDSQLPKDRFSAERLKGVDSTLKIQPAKLEDSAVYLCASSFRASGNTDTQYFGPGTRLTVL.

This sequence joins TRBV4-3 and TRBJ1-5; D call uncertain. V was cut by 0 bases and J by 0 bases, with 6 bases left in between. Per germline, CDR1 LGHNA and CDR2 YSLEER. The CDR3 runs 15 residues. The CDR3 reads CASSQDPHSNQPQHF. The CDR3, as DNA: TGCGCCAGCAGCCAAGATCCCCATAGCAATCAGCCCCAGCATTTT.

The V gene is TRBV7-8, the J gene TRBJ2-3; 7 bases align to TRBD1. The length of the CDR3 is 18 residues. Germline CDR1 and CDR2: SGHVS and FQNEAQ. Trimming removed 2 bases from V and 0 bases from J; junction bases left unmatched: 11. In DNA form, the CDR3 reads TGTGCCAGCAGCTTACTACCCAAACGGACAGGAAGCACAGATACGCAGTATTTT. Residues: CASSLLPKRTGSTDTQYF.

The chain couples TRBV2 to TRBJ2-3, with 7 bases fitting TRBD2. Germline CDR1 reads SNHLY; CDR2 reads FYNNEI. V shed 4 bases, J shed 3 bases, and the junction held 7 bases outside the gene matches. The CDR3 contains 15 residues. In DNA, the CDR3 is TGTGCCAGCAGTGTGGAAGCGGGAAATACAGATACGCAGTATTTT. Protein sequence: CASSVEAGNTDTQYF.

This clone was counted between two and nine times. CDR3 in DNA: TGTGCCAGCAGCCCGAGGGCAAGGGACAGGGGGCAGAACACTGAAGCTTTCTTT. Protein: CASSPRARDRGQNTEAFF. The chain has TRBV4-2 and TRBJ1-1; 12 bases align to TRBD1. The V gene end was trimmed by 4 bases and the J gene end by 1 base; junction bases not matched to a gene: 10. Per the germline V gene, CDR1 is LGHNA and CDR2 is YNFKEQ. This CDR3 has 18 residues.

The V and J genes are TRBV7-2 and TRBJ2-5; TRBD2 aligns across 10 bases. The CDR3 contains 14 residues. The germline CDR1 and CDR2 sequences are SGHTA and FQGNSA. Written as DNA, the CDR3 is TGTGCTACGAGCCTAGCGGGAGCTGAAAAGACCCAGTACTTC. Protein: CATSLAGAEKTQYF.

The gene calls are TRBV30 and TRBJ2-7; D possibly corresponds to TRBD2 (5 bases). Germline V gives CDR1 GTSNPN, CDR2 SVGIG (reference sequence). V was cut by 0 bases and J by 7 bases, with 7 bases left in between. CDR3 length equals 11 residues. This CDR3 reads CAWSVEGEQYF. The DNA of the CDR3 is TGTGCCTGGAGTGTAGAGGGTGAGCAGTACTTC.

This clone was seen a handful of times. This chain joins TRBV14 and TRBJ2-3; 9 nucleotides align to TRBD1. Germline V CDR1 and CDR2: SGHDN, FVKESK. This CDR3 has 18 residues. The V and J ends lost 2 bases and 3 bases, in that order; junction bases with no gene match: 12. CDR3 sequence (DNA): TGTGCCAGCAGCCAATCGGTTTGGGAAGGGACAGGGACAGATACGCAGTATTTT. Encoded protein: CASSQSVWEGTGTDTQYF.

The chain is built from TRBV10-2 and TRBJ2-4, with a possible D match to TRBD1 (6 bases). This CDR3 contains 14 residues. Looked up from germline, CDR1 is WSHSY and CDR2 is SAAADI. Trimming took off 6 bases at V and 1 base at J, with 10 bases between the two ends. CDR3 sequence: CASRTGIAKNIQYF. CDR3 sequence (DNA): TGCGCCAGCAGGACAGGAATTGCCAAAAACATTCAGTACTTC.

This clone appeared a few times. This sequence joins TRBV11-2 and TRBJ2-5; D is undetermined. The V and J ends lost 4 bases and 5 bases respectively, with 5 bases between them. Germline V gene data show CDR1 as SGHAT and CDR2 as FQNNGV. The CDR3 has 11 residues. DNA for the CDR3: TGTGCCAGCAGCTACTCGGAGACCCAGTACTTC. Amino acids: CASSYSETQYF.

The chain links TRBV29-1 to TRBJ1-1, with D possibly TRBD1 on 6 matching bases. Trimming stripped 2 bases from V and 9 bases from J, with 19 bases between. Germline V gives CDR1 SQVTM, CDR2 ANQGSEA. The CDR3 contains 14 residues. The CDR3 loop reads CSVEKSAGEIQAFF. The CDR3 nucleotides read TGCAGCGTTGAAAAGTCGGCAGGGGAGATCCAAGCTTTCTTT.

This clone came up a few times. CDR3 in amino acids: CASSYRAARDEQFF. CDR3 sequence (DNA): TGTGCCAGCAGTTATCGAGCCGCCCGGGATGAGCAGTTCTTC. The chain combines TRBV6-6 with TRBJ2-1, with D unresolved. The CDR3 is 14 amino acids. V was shortened by 3 bases and J by 8 bases, with 14 bases between the two germline ends. Germline V gene sequence: CDR1 MNHNY, CDR2 SVGAGI (reference sequence).